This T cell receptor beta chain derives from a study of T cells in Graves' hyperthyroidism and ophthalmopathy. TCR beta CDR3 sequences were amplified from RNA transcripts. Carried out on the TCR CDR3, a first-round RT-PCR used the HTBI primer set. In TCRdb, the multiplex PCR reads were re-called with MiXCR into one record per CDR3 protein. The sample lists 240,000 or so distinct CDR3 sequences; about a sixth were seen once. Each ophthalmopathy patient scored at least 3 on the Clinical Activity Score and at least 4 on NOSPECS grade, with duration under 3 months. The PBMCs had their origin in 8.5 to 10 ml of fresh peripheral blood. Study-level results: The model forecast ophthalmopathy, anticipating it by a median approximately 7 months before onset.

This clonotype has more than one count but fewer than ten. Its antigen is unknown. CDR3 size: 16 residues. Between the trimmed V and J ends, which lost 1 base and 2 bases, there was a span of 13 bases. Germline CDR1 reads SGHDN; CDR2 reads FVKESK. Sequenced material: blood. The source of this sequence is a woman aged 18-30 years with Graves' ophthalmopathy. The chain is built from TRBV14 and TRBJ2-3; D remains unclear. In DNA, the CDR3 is TGTGCCAGCAGCCAAGGGCTAGGAGTCGACACAGATACGCAGTATTTT. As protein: CASSQGLGVDTDTQYF.